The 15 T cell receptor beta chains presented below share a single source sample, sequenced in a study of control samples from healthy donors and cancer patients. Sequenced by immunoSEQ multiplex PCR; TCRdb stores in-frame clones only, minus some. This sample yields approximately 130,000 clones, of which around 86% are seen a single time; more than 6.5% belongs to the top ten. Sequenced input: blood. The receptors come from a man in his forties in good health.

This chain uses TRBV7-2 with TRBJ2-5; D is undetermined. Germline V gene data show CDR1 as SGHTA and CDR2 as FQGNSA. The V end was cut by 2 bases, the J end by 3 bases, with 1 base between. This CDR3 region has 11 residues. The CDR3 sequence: CASSLKETQYF. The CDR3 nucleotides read TGTGCCAGCAGCTTAAAAGAGACCCAGTACTTC.

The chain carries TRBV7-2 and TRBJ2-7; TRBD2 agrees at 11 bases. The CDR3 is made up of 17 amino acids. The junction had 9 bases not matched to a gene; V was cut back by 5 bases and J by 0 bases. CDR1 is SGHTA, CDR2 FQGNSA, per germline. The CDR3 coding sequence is TGTGCCAGCAGCCCTCGAGCCGGGACTAGCGGCTCCTACGAGCAGTACTTC. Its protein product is CASSPRAGTSGSYEQYF.

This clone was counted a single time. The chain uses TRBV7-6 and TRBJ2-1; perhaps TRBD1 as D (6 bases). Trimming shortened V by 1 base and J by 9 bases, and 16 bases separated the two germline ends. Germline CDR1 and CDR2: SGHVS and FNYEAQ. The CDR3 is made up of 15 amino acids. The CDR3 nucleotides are TGTGCCAGCAGCTTAGTAGTCGCTGGGGGCAGTGAGCAGTTCTTC. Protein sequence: CASSLVVAGGSEQFF.

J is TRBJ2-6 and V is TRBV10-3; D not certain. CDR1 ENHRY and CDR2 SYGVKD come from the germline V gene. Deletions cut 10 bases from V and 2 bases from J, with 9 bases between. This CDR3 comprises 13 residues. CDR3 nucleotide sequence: TGTGCCAGCTCGGTCGCTGGGGCCAACGTCCTGACTTTC. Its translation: CASSVAGANVLTF.

CDR3 coding DNA: TGCGCCAGCAGCGCGGGACTGGTAGACACCATATATTTT. Its translation is CASSAGLVDTIYF. The V gene is TRBV4-1, the J gene TRBJ1-3, with TRBD1 as a possible D gene (5 bases). This CDR3 has 13 amino acids. Trimming took off 5 bases at V and 8 bases at J, with 13 bases between the two ends. Germline assignment: CDR1 MGHRA and CDR2 YSYEKL.

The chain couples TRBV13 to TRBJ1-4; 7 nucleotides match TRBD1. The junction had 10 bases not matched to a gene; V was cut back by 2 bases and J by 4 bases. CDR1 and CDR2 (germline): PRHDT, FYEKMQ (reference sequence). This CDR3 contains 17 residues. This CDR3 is CASSLRTGRSLNEKLFF. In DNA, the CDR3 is TGTGCCAGCAGCTTAAGGACAGGCCGATCACTTAATGAAAAACTGTTTTTT. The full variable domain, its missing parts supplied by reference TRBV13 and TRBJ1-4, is AAGVIQSPRHLIKEKRETATLKCYPIPRHDTVYWYQQGPGQDPQFLISFYEKMQSDKGSIPDRFSAQQFSDYHSELNMSSLELGDSALYFCASSLRTGRSLNEKLFFGSGTQLSVL.

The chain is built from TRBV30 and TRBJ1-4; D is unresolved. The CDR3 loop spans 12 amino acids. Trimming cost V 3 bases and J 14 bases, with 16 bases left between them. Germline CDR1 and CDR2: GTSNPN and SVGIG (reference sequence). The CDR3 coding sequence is TGTGCCTGGAGGGCAGGAAAAACTGGGCTGTTTTTT. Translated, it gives CAWRAGKTGLFF.

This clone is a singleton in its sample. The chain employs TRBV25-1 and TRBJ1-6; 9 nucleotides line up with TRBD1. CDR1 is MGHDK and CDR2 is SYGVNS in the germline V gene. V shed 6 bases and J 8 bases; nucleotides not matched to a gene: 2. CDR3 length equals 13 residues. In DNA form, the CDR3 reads TGTGCCAGCAGGGGACAGGGCGATTCACCCCTCCACTTT. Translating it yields CASRGQGDSPLHF.

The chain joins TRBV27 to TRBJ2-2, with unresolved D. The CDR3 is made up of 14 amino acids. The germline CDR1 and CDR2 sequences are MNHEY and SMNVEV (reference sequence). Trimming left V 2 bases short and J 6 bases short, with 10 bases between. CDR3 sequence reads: CASSLATLAGELFF. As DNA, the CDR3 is TGTGCCAGCAGTTTAGCGACCCTTGCCGGGGAGCTGTTTTTT.

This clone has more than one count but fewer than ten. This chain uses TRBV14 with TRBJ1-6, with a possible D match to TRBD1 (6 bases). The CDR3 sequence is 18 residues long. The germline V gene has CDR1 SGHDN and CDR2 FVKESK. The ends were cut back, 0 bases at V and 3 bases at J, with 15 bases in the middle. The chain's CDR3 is CASSQEKLTGGYNSPLHF. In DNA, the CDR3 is TGTGCCAGCAGCCAAGAGAAGTTGACAGGAGGCTATAATTCACCCCTCCACTTT. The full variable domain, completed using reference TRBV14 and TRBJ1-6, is EAGVTQFPSHSVIEKGQTVTLRCDPISGHDNLYWYRRVMGKEIKFLLHFVKESKQDESGMPNNRFLAERTGGTYSTLKVQPAELEDSGVYFCASSQEKLTGGYNSPLHFGNGTRLTVT.

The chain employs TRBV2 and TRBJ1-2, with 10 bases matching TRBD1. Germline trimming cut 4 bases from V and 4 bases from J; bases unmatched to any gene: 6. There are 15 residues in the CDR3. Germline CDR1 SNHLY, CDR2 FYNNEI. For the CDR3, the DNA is TGTGCCAGCAGTGTGGGGGACAGGGGCGCCTATGGCTACACCTTC. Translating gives CASSVGDRGAYGYTF.

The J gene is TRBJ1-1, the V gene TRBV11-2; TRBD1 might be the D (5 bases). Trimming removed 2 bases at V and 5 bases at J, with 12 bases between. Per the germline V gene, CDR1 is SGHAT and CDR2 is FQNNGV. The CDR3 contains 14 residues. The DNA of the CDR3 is TGTGCCAGCAGCTTACTTCAGGGTTATACTGAAGCTTTCTTT. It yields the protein CASSLLQGYTEAFF. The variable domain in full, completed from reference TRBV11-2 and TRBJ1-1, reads EAGVAQSPRYKIIEKRQSVAFWCNPISGHATLYWYQQILGQGPKLLIQFQNNGVVDDSQLPKDRFSAERLKGVDSTLKIQPAKLEDSAVYLCASSLLQGYTEAFFGQGTRLTVV.

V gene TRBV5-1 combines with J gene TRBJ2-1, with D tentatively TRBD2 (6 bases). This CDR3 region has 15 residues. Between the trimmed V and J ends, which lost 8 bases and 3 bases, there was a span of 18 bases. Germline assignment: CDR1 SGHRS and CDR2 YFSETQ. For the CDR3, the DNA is TGCGCCAGTACACACGTGGGACTCGACTACAATGAGCAGTTCTTC. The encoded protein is CASTHVGLDYNEQFF.

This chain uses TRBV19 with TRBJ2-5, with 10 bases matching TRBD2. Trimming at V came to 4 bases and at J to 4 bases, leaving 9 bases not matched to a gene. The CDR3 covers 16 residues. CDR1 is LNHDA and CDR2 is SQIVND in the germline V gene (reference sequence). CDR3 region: CASSKASGGPGETQYF. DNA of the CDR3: TGTGCCAGTAGTAAGGCTAGCGGGGGCCCCGGAGAGACCCAGTACTTC.

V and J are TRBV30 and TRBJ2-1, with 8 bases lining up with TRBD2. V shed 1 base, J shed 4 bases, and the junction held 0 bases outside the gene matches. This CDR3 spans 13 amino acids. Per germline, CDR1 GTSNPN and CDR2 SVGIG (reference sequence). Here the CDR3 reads CAWSAGGYNEQFF. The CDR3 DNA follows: TGTGCCTGGAGTGCGGGGGGGTACAATGAGCAGTTCTTC.